Listed here are 10 T cell receptor beta chains from one sample, sequenced in a study of shared clonotypes between healthy human individuals. The method was immunoSEQ multiplex PCR; TCRdb's version includes in-frame clones alone and lacks a portion of them. The sample holds fewer than 1.6 million clones, approximately 98.5% seen once. What was sequenced was naive CD4+ T cells sorted from blood. Sample subset: CD45RA+ positively selected. The source is a man under 40 in good health.

The chain carries TRBV11-2 and TRBJ2-1; D not certain. The CDR3 covers 13 residues. V was pared by 5 bases and J by 7 bases, with 12 bases between. Germline V gene lookup returns CDR1 SGHAT and CDR2 FQNNGV. This chain's CDR3 is CASSPTLVNEQFF. The CDR3 region has the DNA TGTGCCAGCAGCCCGACGCTAGTGAATGAGCAGTTCTTC.

This rearrangement joins TRBV5-6 to TRBJ1-2; 10 bases align to TRBD1. Looked up from germline, CDR1 is SGHDT and CDR2 is YYEEEE. V lost 2 bases and J lost 2; bases outside the gene matches: 6. The CDR3 contains 16 residues. The CDR3: CASSFRTGGRNYGYTF. The CDR3 nucleotides read TGTGCCAGCAGCTTTAGGACAGGGGGTAGGAACTATGGCTACACCTTC.

This sequence joins TRBV7-6 and TRBJ2-2; D possibly corresponds to TRBD2 (6 bases). The CDR3 runs 14 residues. V was clipped by 5 bases and J by 4 bases, with 11 bases between them. Germline lookup yields CDR1 SGHVS and CDR2 FNYEAQ. The CDR3 sequence: CASSAGPITGELFF. CDR3 DNA sequence: TGTGCCAGCAGCGCGGGACCGATCACCGGGGAGCTGTTTTTT. The variable domain in full, with the rest retrieved from reference TRBV7-6 and TRBJ2-2, is GAGVSQSPRYKVTKRGQDVALRCDPISGHVSLYWYRQALGQGPEFLTYFNYEAQQDKSGLPNDRFSAERPEGSISTLTIQRTEQRDSAMYRCASSAGPITGELFFGEGSRLTVL.

This clone was seen once. The V gene is TRBV10-3, the J gene TRBJ2-5; TRBD2 matches 8 bases. The germline V gene encodes CDR1 ENHRY and CDR2 SYGVKD. V shed 4 bases and J 2 bases; nucleotides not matched to a gene: 6. The CDR3 sequence is 15 residues long. In DNA, the CDR3 is TGTGCCATCAGTGGGACTAGCAGAGGTCAAGAGACCCAGTACTTC. Encoded protein: CAISGTSRGQETQYF.

The chain links TRBV5-8 to TRBJ2-7; 8 nucleotides match TRBD2. The CDR3 is made up of 15 amino acids. Germline V gene lookup returns CDR1 SGHTS and CDR2 YDEGEE. The J segment lost 5 bases and the V segment lost 6 bases, leaving 13 bases of the junction unmatched. Here the CDR3 DNA reads TGTGCCAGCACCCTTGGGGCTAGCGGGTTCAACGAGCAGTACTTC. Amino acid sequence: CASTLGASGFNEQYF.

The chain employs TRBV19 and TRBJ1-5, with TRBD1 matching 8 bases. The CDR3 is made up of 15 amino acids. The V gene end was trimmed by 8 bases and the J gene end by 0 bases; junction bases not matched to a gene: 6. Germline values: CDR1 LNHDA, CDR2 SQIVND (reference sequence). In nucleotides, the CDR3 is TGTGCCAGTCGGACAGGGACATATAGCAATCAGCCCCAGCATTTT. Amino acids: CASRTGTYSNQPQHF.

The chain uses TRBV18 and TRBJ2-7; 7 bases fit TRBD2. Germline V gives CDR1 KGHSH, CDR2 LQKENI. The length of the CDR3 is 14 residues. Germline trimming cut 6 bases from V and 3 bases from J; bases unmatched to any gene: 8. CDR3 loop: CASSAREGLYEQYF. The CDR3 DNA reads as TGTGCCAGCTCCGCGAGGGAGGGCCTCTACGAGCAGTACTTC.

This sequence joins TRBV7-9 and TRBJ2-1, with 8 nucleotides matching TRBD1. This CDR3 region has 14 residues. CDR1 is SEHNR and CDR2 is FQNEAQ in the germline V gene (reference sequence). V lost 6 bases to trimming and J lost 7 bases; unmatched junction nucleotides: 8. Here the CDR3 reads CASSPTGVLNEQFF. The CDR3 coding sequence is TGTGCCAGCAGTCCGACAGGGGTCTTAAATGAGCAGTTCTTC.

V and J are TRBV5-1 and TRBJ2-3; D is ambiguous. The CDR3 length is 16 residues. Germline V lookup: CDR1 SGHRS, CDR2 YFSETQ. Trimming removed 0 bases at V and 4 bases at J, with 15 bases between. CDR3 region: CASSLASPALPDTQYF. CDR3 sequence (DNA): TGCGCCAGCAGCTTGGCCTCACCGGCGCTTCCAGATACGCAGTATTTT.

The V gene is TRBV7-3, the J gene TRBJ2-7; 8 bases match TRBD1. J gave up 0 bases and V 6 bases, and 4 bases lay outside the gene matches. This CDR3 comprises 14 residues. The germline gives CDR1 SGHTA, CDR2 FQGTGA. The CDR3 loop is CASSSTGASYEQYF. CDR3 nucleotide sequence: TGTGCCAGCAGTTCGACAGGGGCCTCCTACGAGCAGTACTTC.